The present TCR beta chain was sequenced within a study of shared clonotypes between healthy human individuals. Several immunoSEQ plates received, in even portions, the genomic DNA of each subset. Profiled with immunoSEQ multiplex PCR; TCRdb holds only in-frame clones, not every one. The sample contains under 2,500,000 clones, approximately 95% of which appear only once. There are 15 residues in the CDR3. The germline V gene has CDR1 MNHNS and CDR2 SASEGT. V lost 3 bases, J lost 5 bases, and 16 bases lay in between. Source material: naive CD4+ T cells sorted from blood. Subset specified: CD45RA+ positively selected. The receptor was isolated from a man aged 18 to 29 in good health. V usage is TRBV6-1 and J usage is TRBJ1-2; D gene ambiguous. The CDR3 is CASSDTSLAVYGYTF. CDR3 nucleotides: TGTGCCAGCAGTGATACCAGCCTTGCGGTTTATGGCTACACCTTC.